The clone carrying this TCR beta chain showed up just a few times. Antigen unknown. TCRalpha and TCRbeta libraries used 5'RACE with constant-segment primers and UMIs. TCRdb redid the calling of the 5' RACE reads with MiXCR, one entry per CDR3 protein. The repertoire holds 300,000 to 350,000 distinct CDR3 sequences, with approximately 19% as singletons. The ends were cut back, 7 bases at V and 2 bases at J, with 11 bases in the middle. Germline V CDR1 and CDR2: MNHNY, SVGAGI (reference sequence). The CDR3 extends over 13 amino acids. The data originate from a study of T-cell memory formation after mild COVID-19. Study-wide results and caveats: CD4+ bias marked clones expanding day 15 to 37, unlike balanced contracting clones.

The source of this sequence is a man in his late teens or twenties who had mild COVID-19 (a few samples of this study predate the infection). Cell type and time point are not known. The specimen was PBMCs or a T cell subset sorted from them (not recorded which). This rearrangement joins TRBV6-6 to TRBJ1-2; D is perhaps TRBD1 (5 bases). The CDR3 nucleotides are TGTGCCAGCAAAAACGGGGGGAACTATGGCTACACCTTC. Translating it yields CASKNGGNYGYTF.